This T cell receptor (beta chain) was captured in a study of beta chain features in type 1 diabetes. The wider study: Patients were similar to healthy donors in age and gender (as well as in cell yields). Analysis included over 90 million sorted cells drawn from all samples.

General study findings and limits: cDNA sequencing could over-represent cells with high TCR expression.

Reverse transcription of all isolated RNA meant that expressed TCRB transcripts were sequenced. Naive, central memory and regulatory T cell samples came to a mean of roughly 3.6 million reads. Assay: immunoSEQ multiplex PCR; the TCRdb copy retains only in-frame clones and omits some. The table records 300,000 to 450,000 clones, roughly 12% of them present only once. Unmatched junction bases numbered 5, after V lost 2 bases and J lost 6 bases. Germline V CDR1 and CDR2: MNHEY, SVGAGI. This CDR3 is 14 amino acids long. This clone was seen more than once but under ten times. Its target is not known. The V gene is TRBV6-5, the J gene TRBJ2-3; 7 bases are a match to TRBD1. Source material: naive CD4+ T cells from blood. This TCR was recovered from a man aged 18 to 29 in good health. The CDR3 DNA follows: TGTGCCAGCAGTTACAGGGGGCAATCCGATACGCAGTATTTT. It yields the protein CASSYRGQSDTQYF.